The 32 T cell receptor beta chains below were found in one sample sequenced in a study of blood T cell repertoires in COVID-19. Using immunoSEQ multiplex PCR, the repertoire was profiled, and TCRdb retains in-frame clones only, with some absent. Of 60,000 to 85,000 clones listed, around 80% are singletons. Sequenced input: peripheral blood. The receptors derive from a woman between 55 and 75 years old with acute or convalescent COVID-19.

This clone has more than one count but fewer than ten. The rearrangement links TRBV27 to TRBJ1-5; the match to TRBD1 covers 8 bases. Germline V gene data show CDR1 as MNHEY and CDR2 as SMNVEV (reference sequence). This CDR3 region has 14 residues. The ends lost 5 bases at V and 7 bases at J; junction bases unmatched: 7. The CDR3 sequence is CASSHQGASQPQHF. The DNA for the CDR3 is TGTGCCAGCAGTCACCAGGGGGCAAGCCAGCCCCAGCATTTT.

This chain links TRBV6-5 with TRBJ1-1; TRBD1 aligns across 8 bases. Germline CDR1 is MNHEY and CDR2 is SVGAGI. The V segment lost 5 bases and the J segment 0 bases; nucleotides outside the gene matches: 5. CDR3 length: 15 residues. The CDR3 loop reads CASSRGDRMNTEAFF. DNA of the CDR3: TGTGCCAGCAGTCGGGGGGACAGGATGAACACTGAAGCTTTCTTT.

The chain employs TRBV6-4 and TRBJ2-3, with D possibly being TRBD2 (6 bases). This CDR3 is 15 amino acids long. V was shortened by 6 bases and J by 0 bases, with 13 bases between the two germline ends. The V gene's germline CDR1 is MRHNA and CDR2 SNTAGT. The CDR3 DNA sequence: TGTGCCAGCAGCTCCGGTGGGAGGAGCACAGATACGCAGTATTTT. This codes for CASSSGGRSTDTQYF.

This chain links TRBV2 with TRBJ1-1, with D perhaps TRBD1 (5 bases). Germline V CDR1 and CDR2: SNHLY, FYNNEI. V was trimmed by 4 bases and J by 1 base, leaving 13 bases between them. The CDR3 totals 15 residues. The CDR3 nucleotides are TGTGCCAGCAGTGTGTTCGGGGGGGGGAACACTGAAGCTTTCTTT. Protein sequence: CASSVFGGGNTEAFF.

This clone has more than one count but fewer than ten. V gene TRBV4-1 combines with J gene TRBJ2-4; 7 bases fit TRBD1. The CDR3 is 16 residues long. The germline V gene encodes CDR1 MGHRA and CDR2 YSYEKL. V was clipped by 1 base and J by 11 bases; unmatched bases: 14. The CDR3 nucleotides read TGCGCCAGCAGCCAAGGGCCGGGACAGATCTTTTCATTTCAGTACTTC. Amino acid sequence: CASSQGPGQIFSFQYF.

This sequence joins TRBV5-1 and TRBJ2-5; 7 bases match TRBD1. V shed 0 bases, J shed 4 bases, and the junction held 15 bases outside the gene matches. CDR1 is SGHRS and CDR2 is YFSETQ in the germline V gene. The CDR3 has 18 amino acids. DNA for the CDR3: TGCGCCAGCAGCTTGGTGAGGGGGCCAAATATAGAGGGAGAGACCCAGTACTTC. Protein sequence: CASSLVRGPNIEGETQYF.

This clone came up once. CDR3 residues: CASSDGINTIYF. The DNA of the CDR3 is TGTGCCAGCAGTGACGGGATTAACACCATATATTTT. The chain links TRBV2 to TRBJ1-3; no reliable D call. The ends were cut back, 3 bases at V and 7 bases at J, with 7 bases in the middle. The CDR3 is made up of 12 amino acids. From germline, CDR1 is SNHLY and CDR2 FYNNEI.

The chain recombines TRBV5-1 with TRBJ1-2, with D maybe TRBD1 (5 bases). Germline CDR1 and CDR2: SGHRS and YFSETQ. V lost 0 bases and J 1 base, leaving 13 bases between the germline ends. CDR3 size: 16 residues. This chain's CDR3 is CASSLGDSSINYGYTF. CDR3 nucleotide sequence: TGCGCCAGCAGCTTGGGCGACAGCTCCATTAACTATGGCTACACCTTC.

The V gene is TRBV3-1 (or the pseudogene TRBV3-2), the J gene TRBJ2-7; no clear D gene. Trimming removed 4 bases at V and 3 bases at J, with 4 bases between. Germline CDR1 reads LGHDT; CDR2 reads YNNKEL (reference sequence). This CDR3 spans 11 amino acids. CDR3 sequence: CASSLYYEQYF. CDR3 sequence (DNA): TGTGCCAGCAGCCTTTACTACGAGCAGTACTTC.

The genes are TRBV6-1 and TRBJ1-5; TRBD1 agrees at 7 bases. The CDR3 sequence is 16 residues long. V shed 1 base, J shed 2 bases, and the junction held 5 bases outside the gene matches. Germline V lookup: CDR1 MNHNS, CDR2 SASEGT. In nucleotides, the CDR3 is TGTGCCAGCAGTGAAGTATCCGGGACAGGCAATCAGCCCCAGCATTTT. It specifies CASSEVSGTGNQPQHF.

The chain employs TRBV5-4 and TRBJ1-6, with 7 bases identical to TRBD1. Per the germline V gene, CDR1 is SGHNT and CDR2 is YYREEE (reference sequence). V gave up 0 bases and J gave up 7 bases; unmatched junction bases: 4. The CDR3 runs 15 residues. CDR3 nucleotides: TGTGCCAGCAGCTTGGCGCCCAGGGGGAATTCACCCCTCCACTTT. This sequence encodes CASSLAPRGNSPLHF.

The V gene is TRBV7-8, the J gene TRBJ2-1; a weak D match, TRBD1 (5 bases). The ends were cut back, 5 bases at V and 8 bases at J, with 22 bases in the middle. The CDR3 is 16 residues long. Germline V CDR1 and CDR2: SGHVS, FQNEAQ. Here the CDR3 DNA reads TGTGCCAGCAGCCGAATCCGACAGATCCGGTTGGATGAGCAGTTCTTC. Translated, it gives CASSRIRQIRLDEQFF.

This clone was observed once. This chain connects TRBV20-1 to TRBJ1-2, with a tentative D call TRBD1 (5 bases). The CDR3 is made up of 14 amino acids. The germline V and J ends were trimmed by 8 bases and 0 bases, with 16 bases remaining between them. Looked up from germline, CDR1 is DFQATT and CDR2 is SNEGSKA (reference sequence). CDR3 region: CSTSGAAANYGYTF. The CDR3 region has the DNA TGCAGTACAAGTGGGGCAGCAGCTAACTATGGCTACACCTTC.

J is TRBJ1-2 and V is TRBV10-3; 9 bases agree with TRBD1. The J segment lost 7 bases and the V segment lost 8 bases, leaving 5 bases of the junction unmatched. Germline loops: CDR1 ENHRY, CDR2 SYGVKD. CDR3 size: 12 residues. CDR3 region: CAIGGQGVGYTF. CDR3 in DNA: TGTGCCATCGGGGGACAGGGTGTTGGCTACACCTTC.

The rearrangement links TRBV19 to TRBJ1-6; 7 bases fit TRBD1. CDR1 LNHDA and CDR2 SQIVND come from the germline V gene (reference sequence). The CDR3 totals 17 residues. Trimming cost V 3 bases and J 7 bases; bases outside gene matches: 12. The CDR3 coding sequence is TGTGCCAGTAGTATTATGCAGGGGGGTTCGAGGAATTCACCCCTCCACTTT. Protein product: CASSIMQGGSRNSPLHF. Complete variable domain (other parts from reference TRBV19 and TRBJ1-6): DGGITQSPKYLFRKEGQNVTLSCEQNLNHDAMYWYRQDPGQGLRLIYYSQIVNDFQKGDIAEGYSVSREKKESFPLTVTSAQKNPTAFYLCASSIMQGGSRNSPLHFGNGTRLTVT.

This chain joins TRBV7-9 and TRBJ2-2; D gene unclear. The germline gives CDR1 SEHNR, CDR2 FQNEAQ (reference sequence). This CDR3 is 12 amino acids long. Trimming took 4 bases from V and 7 from J, leaving 7 bases between them. The CDR3 region has the DNA TGTGCCAGCAGCTCCCGGTACGGGGAGCTGTTTTTT. It codes for CASSSRYGELFF.

This clone was counted ten times or more. Written as DNA, the CDR3 is TGTGCCAGTAGTATATCCCGAAGGGGTGCTGCTGAGCAGTTCTTC. This translates into CASSISRRGAAEQFF. V gene TRBV19 combines with J gene TRBJ2-1, with a possible D match to TRBD1 (5 bases). V was pared by 2 bases and J by 9 bases, with 17 bases between. CDR1 and CDR2 from the germline V gene are LNHDA and SQIVND (reference sequence). This CDR3 has 15 amino acids.

The chain has TRBV27 and TRBJ2-2; D is possibly TRBD1 (6 bases). Germline loops: CDR1 MNHEY, CDR2 SMNVEV (reference sequence). Trimming pared 8 bases from V and 4 bases from J, leaving 11 bases between. This CDR3 comprises 13 residues. CDR3: CASWGRGTGELFF. The CDR3 region has the DNA TGTGCCAGCTGGGGGCGCGGCACCGGGGAGCTGTTTTTT.

This chain connects TRBV5-1 to TRBJ2-7; the match to TRBD1 covers 10 bases. The CDR3 is 15 amino acids. The junction had 3 bases not matched to a gene; V was cut back by 0 bases and J by 3 bases. Per germline, CDR1 SGHRS and CDR2 YFSETQ. Here the CDR3 DNA reads TGCGCCAGCAGCTTGGAGACAGGGGGCATCTACGAGCAGTACGTC. Translated, it gives CASSLETGGIYEQYV.

This chain connects TRBV7-9 to TRBJ1-2; D is perhaps TRBD1 (6 bases). V lost 5 bases to trimming and J lost 2 bases, with 18 bases between them. CDR1 and CDR2 from the germline V gene are SEHNR and FQNEAQ (reference sequence). The CDR3 is 16 amino acids. The CDR3 loop reads CASSTKTWGLNYGYTF. For the CDR3, the DNA is TGTGCCAGCAGCACAAAAACTTGGGGGCTAAACTATGGCTACACCTTC.

This clone was recorded only once. The chain couples TRBV4-3 to TRBJ1-2; no firm D call. In germline, CDR1 is LGHNA, CDR2 YSLEER. This CDR3 region has 14 residues. V gave up 2 bases and J gave up 5 bases, with 12 bases separating them. The CDR3 sequence: CASSQYVGEYGYTF. CDR3 in DNA: TGCGCCAGCAGCCAATACGTCGGAGAATATGGCTACACCTTC.

The genes are TRBV3-1 (or the pseudogene TRBV3-2) and TRBJ1-2; 9 positions match TRBD1. Trimming removed 4 bases from V and 4 bases from J; junction bases left unmatched: 1. Germline V gives CDR1 LGHDT, CDR2 YNNKEL (reference sequence). The CDR3 is 13 residues long. This chain's CDR3 is CASSRDRAYGYTF. DNA of the CDR3: TGTGCCAGCAGCCGGGACAGGGCCTATGGCTACACCTTC.

This chain joins TRBV12-5 and TRBJ1-6; TRBD1 matches at 8 bases. The germline gives CDR1 LGHNT, CDR2 FRNRAP. Unmatched junction bases numbered 5, after V lost 1 base and J lost 6 bases. The length of the CDR3 is 16 residues. CDR3 nucleotides: TGTGCTAGTGGTTTGGGGACAGGGTGGGGTAATTCACCCCTCCACTTT. Protein product: CASGLGTGWGNSPLHF.

CDR3 sequence reads: CASSMSMGSNYGYTF. The CDR3 DNA sequence: TGTGCCAGTAGTATGAGTATGGGCAGTAACTATGGCTACACCTTC. V and J are TRBV19 and TRBJ1-2; D is unclear. This CDR3 spans 15 amino acids. Germline-derived CDR1 and CDR2 are LNHDA and SQIVND (reference sequence). Trimming stripped 3 bases from V and 1 base from J, with 12 bases between.

The chain recombines TRBV7-2 with TRBJ1-2; 8 bases line up with TRBD1. The germline V gene has CDR1 SGHTA and CDR2 FQGNSA. Germline trimming cut 2 bases from V and 8 bases from J; bases unmatched to any gene: 16. The CDR3 is 17 amino acids. The CDR3 DNA follows: TGTGCCAGCAGCTTACTACAGGGGGTAATGAGTTCGCGCGGCTACACCTTC. The encoded protein is CASSLLQGVMSSRGYTF.

The chain recombines TRBV5-5 with TRBJ1-2; weak D call: TRBD1 (6 bases). CDR3 length: 16 amino acids. V lost 0 bases and J 2 bases, leaving 14 bases between the germline ends. Germline V CDR1 and CDR2: SGHKS, YYEKEE (reference sequence). For the CDR3, the DNA is TGTGCCAGCAGCTTGGGTTCGGGGGGCACCAACTATGGCTACACCTTC. Translation: CASSLGSGGTNYGYTF.

The J gene is TRBJ1-2, the V gene TRBV4-1; TRBD1 matches 7 bases. CDR3 length: 16 amino acids. V gave up 4 bases and J gave up 4 bases; unmatched junction bases: 12. Germline lookup yields CDR1 MGHRA and CDR2 YSYEKL. The CDR3 coding sequence is TGCGCCAGCAGCCCGAACCTACAGGGGTCGGGCTATGGCTACACCTTC. Protein sequence: CASSPNLQGSGYGYTF.

The count of this clone is one. This sequence joins TRBV5-6 and TRBJ1-5; 8 bases align to TRBD1. CDR3 length: 17 amino acids. The germline V gene encodes CDR1 SGHDT and CDR2 YYEEEE. The J segment lost 6 bases and the V segment lost 0 bases, leaving 11 bases of the junction unmatched. CDR3 nucleotide sequence: TGTGCCAGCAGCTTGGCCGGCTTCGGACAGGGTAGTCAGCCCCAGCATTTT. Its translation is CASSLAGFGQGSQPQHF.

The genes are TRBV5-6 and TRBJ2-2; D not certain. Trimming pared 5 bases from V and 4 bases from J, leaving 9 bases between. The germline CDR1 and CDR2 sequences are SGHDT and YYEEEE. CDR3 size: 13 residues. In DNA form, the CDR3 reads TGTGCCAGCAGTCTGCCGAGCACCGGGGAGCTGTTTTTT. It encodes CASSLPSTGELFF.

This clone showed up just a few times. The gene calls are TRBV6-2 or TRBV6-3 and TRBJ1-2, with 7 nucleotides matching TRBD1. Unmatched junction bases numbered 15, after V lost 4 bases and J lost 1 base. Germline V gene lookup returns CDR1 MNHEY and CDR2 SVGEGT. The CDR3 length is 18 residues. For the CDR3, the DNA is TGTGCCAGCAGTTCGGGCAAGATCCGGGACAGCGATAACTATGGCTACACCTTC. This codes for CASSSGKIRDSDNYGYTF.

The CDR3 here is CASSRVRGTYEQYF. Written as DNA, the CDR3 is TGTGCCAGCAGCCGGGTCCGCGGAACCTACGAGCAGTACTTC. V and J are TRBV4-2 and TRBJ2-7, with D unclear. The germline V and J ends were trimmed by 4 bases and 2 bases, with 12 bases remaining between them. Germline values: CDR1 LGHNA, CDR2 YNFKEQ. CDR3 length: 14 amino acids.

V is TRBV18 and J is TRBJ1-1, with D possibly matching TRBD1 (5 bases). The CDR3 has 14 amino acids. The V end was cut by 2 bases, the J end by 4 bases, with 11 bases between. Germline assignment: CDR1 KGHSH and CDR2 LQKENI. The CDR3 region has the DNA TGTGCCAGCTCACCAATAAGGGGTCGCACTGAAGCTTTCTTT. Encoded protein: CASSPIRGRTEAFF.